This TCR beta chain was captured by sequencing in a study of T cell repertoires in cytomegalovirus infection. Study context: Matching HLA type and CMV infection were both indicated by public TCR beta signatures. Study results and limitations: Identification of carriers of CMV plus the relevant HLA was achieved through cumulative public TCR beta family frequency. The response measured ex vivo was dominated by TCR beta clonotypes (HLA-C-restricted and CMV-specific).

This CDR3 is built from 12 residues. V dropped 8 bases and J dropped 9 bases, with 14 bases sitting between them. CDR1 SNHLY and CDR2 FYNNEI come from the germline V gene. TCRdb recomputed calls from the reads with MiXCR, one row per CDR3 protein. The data show about 250,000 distinct CDR3 sequences, 9% to 15% seen once. Details on this clonotype: What it binds is not known.

This receptor was identified in a human donor in good health (CMV status not recorded). Some clones in this sample may be carry-over from other donors' samples. What was sequenced was PBMCs. The chain has TRBV2 and TRBJ1-5; unclear D gene. The DNA for the CDR3 is TGTGCCAGCGGAGAAACCCACCGGCCCCAGCATTTT. Its translation is CASGETHRPQHF. Looking up the rest from reference TRBV2 and TRBJ1-5 gives the full variable domain: EPEVTQTPSHQVTQMGQEVILRCVPISNHLYFYWYRQILGQKVEFLVSFYNNEISEKSEIFDDQFSVERPDGSNFTLKIRSTKLEDSAMYFCASGETHRPQHFGDGTRLSIL.